The 17 T cell receptor beta chains below were found in one sample sequenced in a study of cytomegalovirus exposure and HLA in healthy donors. Primers: 60 Vbeta forward and 13 Jbeta reverse. Assay: immunoSEQ multiplex PCR; the TCRdb copy retains only in-frame clones and omits some. The table lists around 230,000 clones, over 60% of them singletons. The sequencing sample was made of PBMCs. These receptors were taken from a male donor in good health and CMV-seronegative.

Here the CDR3 DNA reads TGTGCCAGCAGTGATGCCCAGGGGGCGGTTGATGGCTACACCTTC. Encoded protein: CASSDAQGAVDGYTF. The chain combines TRBV2 with TRBJ1-2, with 8 positions matching TRBD1. This CDR3 region has 15 residues. Per germline, CDR1 SNHLY and CDR2 FYNNEI. Unmatched junction bases numbered 9, after V lost 3 bases and J lost 6 bases. The entire variable domain, with the rest obtained from reference TRBV2 and TRBJ1-2, is as follows: EPEVTQTPSHQVTQMGQEVILRCVPISNHLYFYWYRQILGQKVEFLVSFYNNEISEKSEIFDDQFSVERPDGSNFTLKIRSTKLEDSAMYFCASSDAQGAVDGYTFGSGTRLTVV.

This chain uses TRBV27 with TRBJ2-7; D may be TRBD1 (6 bases). V shed 3 bases and J shed 2 bases, with 14 bases lying between them. The length of the CDR3 is 15 residues. Per the germline V gene, CDR1 is MNHEY and CDR2 is SMNVEV (reference sequence). The CDR3 region has the DNA TGTGCCAGCAGTTTTCAGGGGACATTTCCCTACGAGCAGTACTTC. Translated: CASSFQGTFPYEQYF.

The rearrangement uses TRBV4-3 and TRBJ1-1; 8 bases are a match to TRBD1. This CDR3 is built from 17 residues. CDR1 and CDR2 from the germline V gene are LGHNA and YSLEER. J gave up 3 bases and V 1 base, and 10 bases lay outside the gene matches. DNA of the CDR3: TGCGCCAGCAGCCAAGGGGTCGGGACAGGTTGGGACACTGAAGCTTTCTTT. This encodes CASSQGVGTGWDTEAFF.

This clone was seen just once. This chain uses TRBV29-1 with TRBJ2-3, with D possibly being TRBD2 (6 bases). Between the trimmed V and J ends, which lost 7 bases and 0 bases, there was a span of 14 bases. The CDR3 contains 14 residues. The germline V gene has CDR1 SQVTM and CDR2 ANQGSEA. CDR3 in amino acids: CSAPRGESTDTQYF. As DNA, the CDR3 is TGCAGCGCCCCCCGCGGGGAAAGCACAGATACGCAGTATTTT.

CDR3 in DNA: TGTGCCAGCAGCTTGGGACAAGCTAGCGGGAGTTACAATGAGCAGTTCTTC. It specifies CASSLGQASGSYNEQFF. The chain employs TRBV5-4 and TRBJ2-1, with 10 bases matching TRBD2. The CDR3 covers 17 residues. Losses at the gene ends were 0 bases for V and 4 bases for J; bases not matched to a gene: 7. Looked up from germline, CDR1 is SGHNT and CDR2 is YYREEE (reference sequence).

The J gene is TRBJ2-1, the V gene TRBV9; 10 bases align to TRBD2. The CDR3 contains 15 residues. Looked up from germline, CDR1 is SGDLS and CDR2 is YYNGEE. V gave up 3 bases and J gave up 4 bases; unmatched junction bases: 4. The CDR3 DNA reads TGTGCCAGCAGCGACGGACTAGCGGCGTACAATGAGCAGTTCTTC. It encodes CASSDGLAAYNEQFF.

The chain has TRBV28 and TRBJ2-2; D is undetermined. Trimming took off 0 bases at V and 0 bases at J, with 5 bases between the two ends. From germline, CDR1 is MDHEN and CDR2 SYDVKM. The CDR3 is 15 amino acids. CDR3: CASSLWQANTGELFF. CDR3 nucleotides: TGTGCCAGCAGTTTATGGCAGGCGAACACCGGGGAGCTGTTTTTT.

In its sample, this clone was seen once. V usage is TRBV7-2 and J usage is TRBJ2-5; 10 bases are shared with TRBD2. CDR1 SGHTA and CDR2 FQGNSA come from the germline V gene. Trimming at V came to 1 base and at J to 4 bases, leaving 6 bases not matched to a gene. This CDR3 contains 16 residues. The CDR3 DNA sequence: TGTGCCAGCAGCTTAGGCCCTAGCGGGGGTCTAGAGACCCAGTACTTC. Its translation is CASSLGPSGGLETQYF.

The chain employs TRBV21-1 and TRBJ2-7; TRBD2 is the table's D call, not checked against the DNA. TRBV21-1 is an annotated pseudogene. The CDR3 spans 11 residues. Here the CDR3 reads CASSPSFEQYF. The CDR3 nucleotides read TGTGCCAGCAGCCCCTCCTTCGAGCAGTACTTC.

The CDR3 here is CASSLRDRDQETQYF. The DNA of the CDR3 is TGTGCCAGCAGTTTACGCGACAGGGACCAAGAGACCCAGTACTTC. V gene TRBV28 combines with J gene TRBJ2-5; 7 nucleotides line up with TRBD1. This CDR3 region has 15 residues. Germline V gene sequence: CDR1 MDHEN, CDR2 SYDVKM. Trimming cost V 2 bases and J 0 bases; bases outside gene matches: 3. The full variable domain, its missing parts supplied by reference TRBV28 and TRBJ2-5, is DVKVTQSSRYLVKRTGEKVFLECVQDMDHENMFWYRQDPGLGLRLIYFSYDVKMKEKGDIPEGYSVSREKKERFSLILESASTNQTSMYLCASSLRDRDQETQYFGPGTRLLVL.

V and J are TRBV5-6 and TRBJ1-4; TRBD1 matches 10 bases. CDR3 size: 14 residues. The germline CDR1 and CDR2 sequences are SGHDT and YYEEEE. V gave up 0 bases and J gave up 7 bases; unmatched junction bases: 0. CDR3 coding DNA: TGTGCCAGCAGCTTGGGGACAGGGGGTGAAAAACTGTTTTTT. It codes for CASSLGTGGEKLFF.

This clone was picked up a small number of times. V usage is TRBV28 and J usage is TRBJ1-4; TRBD1 matches 9 bases. The J segment lost 3 bases and the V segment lost 4 bases, leaving 12 bases of the junction unmatched. Germline assignment: CDR1 MDHEN and CDR2 SYDVKM. The CDR3 sequence is 18 residues long. As DNA, the CDR3 is TGTGCCAGCAGTTCTATCCGGGACAGGGTGAATCCTAATGAAAAACTGTTTTTT. This gives the protein CASSSIRDRVNPNEKLFF.

This clone was seen more than once but under ten times. The chain links TRBV7-8 to TRBJ2-2; 7 nucleotides align to TRBD1. Germline V gene lookup returns CDR1 SGHVS and CDR2 FQNEAQ. The CDR3 runs to 15 residues. J lost 6 bases, V lost 0 bases, and 4 bases had no gene match. The CDR3 DNA reads as TGTGCCAGCAGCTTAGCCGTACAGGGGCCCGGGGAGCTGTTTTTT. It specifies CASSLAVQGPGELFF.

The chain is built from TRBV19 and TRBJ2-5; 7 bases line up with TRBD1. CDR3 size: 14 residues. Germline CDR1 and CDR2: LNHDA and SQIVND (reference sequence). J was trimmed by 2 bases and V by 3 bases; bases with no gene match: 3. The DNA for the CDR3 is TGTGCCAGTAGTATCCGCAGGGGGCAAGAGACCCAGTACTTC. Protein sequence: CASSIRRGQETQYF.

The rearrangement links TRBV14 to TRBJ1-2, with unresolved D. CDR3 size: 14 residues. Trimming shortened V by 3 bases and J by 7 bases, and 15 bases separated the two germline ends. Germline V gene data show CDR1 as SGHDN and CDR2 as FVKESK. Written as DNA, the CDR3 is TGTGCCAGCAGCCAGTCGCGGGTCTTGGGTGGCTACACCTTC. Its protein product is CASSQSRVLGGYTF.

The gene calls are TRBV19 and TRBJ2-1; 15 nucleotides line up with TRBD2. Germline CDR1 is LNHDA and CDR2 is SQIVND (reference sequence). This CDR3 comprises 19 residues. The V and J ends lost 1 base and 3 bases, in that order; junction bases with no gene match: 7. CDR3 coding DNA: TGTGCCAGTAGTATAGGGAGCGGACTAGCGGGAGGGGTCTACAATGAGCAGTTCTTC. It specifies CASSIGSGLAGGVYNEQFF.

The rearrangement links TRBV7-2 to TRBJ1-6; tentatively, D is TRBD1 (5 bases). V dropped 3 bases and J dropped 14 bases, with 17 bases sitting between them. CDR1 SGHTA and CDR2 FQGNSA come from the germline V gene. The CDR3 runs 14 residues. The CDR3 protein is CASSLQGGGGTLHF. CDR3 coding DNA: TGTGCCAGCAGCTTGCAGGGTGGCGGTGGAACCCTCCACTTT.